These 22 T cell receptor beta chains were sequenced from one sample in a study of T cells in Graves' hyperthyroidism and ophthalmopathy. Amplification yielded TCR beta CDR3 regions, with RNA transcripts as the source. During a first-round RT-PCR of the TCR CDR3, the HTBI primer set was used. MiXCR, run by TCRdb on the multiplex PCR reads, gives a single entry per CDR3 protein. The repertoire has 300,000 to 350,000 distinct CDR3 sequences, 11% to 15% of them found once; the top ten carry about 22%. Specimen: blood. The receptors here all came from a woman aged 30 to 39 with Graves' hyperthyroidism.

This clonotype was detected many times. This chain joins TRBV2 and TRBJ1-2, with a possible D match to TRBD1 (6 bases). The CDR3 consists of 14 residues. V was pared by 1 base and J by 6 bases, with 12 bases between. Germline CDR1 and CDR2: SNHLY and FYNNEI. DNA for the CDR3: TGTGCCAGCAGTGAAGAGACAGGCCCTCATGGCTACACCTTC. Translation gives CASSEETGPHGYTF.

This clonotype has just a few counts. This chain links TRBV20-1 with TRBJ2-1; D assignment may be TRBD1 or TRBD2 (5 bases each). CDR3 size: 13 residues. CDR1 DFQATT and CDR2 SNEGSKA come from the germline V gene (reference sequence). V gave up 4 bases and J gave up 9 bases, with 16 bases separating them. The CDR3 loop reads CSAISPLGVEQFF. As DNA, the CDR3 is TGCAGTGCTATTAGCCCACTGGGGGTTGAGCAGTTCTTC.

This clonotype was counted at least ten times. The V call is TRBV27, the J call TRBJ2-5; D unresolved. The CDR3 is 13 residues long. V lost 2 bases, J lost 5 bases, and 9 bases lay in between. CDR1 is MNHEY and CDR2 is SMNVEV in the germline V gene (reference sequence). CDR3 loop: CASSLGLEETQYF. The CDR3 bases are TGTGCCAGCAGTTTAGGTTTGGAGGAGACCCAGTACTTC.

This clonotype has more than one count but fewer than ten. The CDR3 nucleotides are TGTGCCAGCAGTTTCGTCGCGTCGGGGGAGCTGTTTTTT. Its translation is CASSFVASGELFF. This sequence joins TRBV25-1 and TRBJ2-2; the D is unclear. The germline CDR1 and CDR2 sequences are MGHDK and SYGVNS. The length of the CDR3 is 13 residues. Trimming cost V 5 bases and J 8 bases, with 12 bases left between them.

At least ten counts were recorded for this clonotype. The CDR3, as DNA: TGTGCCAGCAGGTCAACCCGCAAACTATCCGACGAGCAGTACTTC. Amino acid sequence: CASRSTRKLSDEQYF. The chain has TRBV28 and TRBJ2-7; D ambiguous. Trimming took off 6 bases at V and 5 bases at J, with 20 bases between the two ends. Per germline, CDR1 MDHEN and CDR2 SYDVKM. CDR3 length: 15 amino acids.

This chain joins TRBV11-2 and TRBJ2-2; tentative D call: TRBD1 (6 bases). The CDR3 length is 17 residues. CDR1 SGHAT and CDR2 FQNNGV come from the germline V gene. Trimming took off 2 bases at V and 8 bases at J, with 21 bases between the two ends. This CDR3 reads CASSLSPRTNREGELFF. The CDR3 nucleotides are TGTGCCAGCAGCTTAAGTCCTCGAACAAACAGGGAAGGGGAGCTGTTTTTT.

The chain is built from TRBV11-2 and TRBJ2-1; the D gene could be TRBD1 or TRBD2 (5 bases each). From germline, CDR1 is SGHAT and CDR2 FQNNGV. The CDR3 runs to 12 residues. The germline V and J ends were trimmed by 5 bases and 9 bases, with 11 bases remaining between them. Here the CDR3 DNA reads TGTGCCAGCAGCGTTCCCGGGGCTGAGCAGTTCTTC. Translation: CASSVPGAEQFF.

Ten or more counts support this clonotype. The chain couples TRBV12-3 or TRBV12-4 to TRBJ2-1, with 8 bases matching TRBD1. V shed 5 bases, J shed 3 bases, and the junction held 6 bases outside the gene matches. This CDR3 region has 15 residues. The CDR3 protein is CASSPDRDFYNEQFF. CDR3 in DNA: TGTGCCAGCAGTCCGGACAGGGATTTCTACAATGAGCAGTTCTTC.

This clonotype showed up many times. This chain connects TRBV28 to TRBJ1-2, with 9 bases matching TRBD1. The CDR3 is 14 residues long. Germline V gives CDR1 MDHEN, CDR2 SYDVKM. The V segment lost 6 bases and the J segment 7 bases; nucleotides outside the gene matches: 9. The CDR3 spells CASRAHGQGSGYTF. As DNA, the CDR3 is TGTGCCAGCAGAGCCCATGGACAGGGGAGTGGCTACACCTTC.

In its sample, this clonotype was seen a few times. The J gene is TRBJ2-1, the V gene TRBV7-9, with 8 bases matching TRBD2. V lost 5 bases, J lost 0 bases, and 6 bases stayed unmatched. The germline CDR1 and CDR2 sequences are SEHNR and FQNEAQ (reference sequence). This CDR3 has 16 residues. For the CDR3, the DNA is TGTGCCAGCAGCCGACGAGCGGGAGTCTCCTACAATGAGCAGTTCTTC. Translated: CASSRRAGVSYNEQFF.

The CDR3 protein is CASSPSPGTGVGANVLTF. The DNA for the CDR3 is TGTGCCAGCAGTCCAAGTCCCGGGACAGGGGTCGGGGCCAACGTCCTGACTTTC. The chain joins TRBV27 to TRBJ2-6; the match to TRBD1 covers 10 bases. The V gene end was trimmed by 5 bases and the J gene end by 4 bases; junction bases not matched to a gene: 11. Germline lookup yields CDR1 MNHEY and CDR2 SMNVEV (reference sequence). The CDR3 has 18 residues.

This clonotype was found many times. V and J are TRBV6-2 or TRBV6-3 and TRBJ2-4; D is tentatively TRBD1 or TRBD2 (6 bases each). The CDR3 spans 17 residues. V lost 2 bases and J 0 bases, leaving 14 bases between the germline ends. Germline V lookup: CDR1 MNHEY, CDR2 SVGEGT. The CDR3 is CASSYGIGGLAKNIQYF. CDR3 coding DNA: TGTGCCAGCAGTTACGGAATAGGGGGACTAGCCAAAAACATTCAGTACTTC.

This clonotype has ten or more counts. The chain is built from TRBV6-1 and TRBJ1-2, with D possibly being TRBD1 (6 bases). This CDR3 contains 14 residues. CDR1 and CDR2 (germline): MNHNS, SASEGT. The V and J ends lost 6 bases and 3 bases respectively, with 14 bases between them. The CDR3 nucleotides are TGTGCCAGCAGCCTACAGGGAGCTGACTATGGCTACACCTTC. It codes for CASSLQGADYGYTF.

The sample holds many counts of this clonotype. The V gene is TRBV28, the J gene TRBJ2-6; 9 nucleotides align to TRBD2. In germline, CDR1 is MDHEN, CDR2 SYDVKM. With 3 bases clipped from V and 0 bases from J, the junction kept 0 bases outside the gene matches. This CDR3 region has 16 residues. The CDR3, as DNA: TGTGCCAGCAGTTTGCGGGGGGGCTCTGGGGCCAACGTCCTGACTTTC. Amino acids: CASSLRGGSGANVLTF.

There are many counts of this clonotype. This chain links TRBV11-2 with TRBJ2-3; D is perhaps TRBD1 or TRBD2 (5 bases each). V was shortened by 7 bases and J by 2 bases, with 16 bases between the two germline ends. The CDR3 is 15 amino acids. Germline-derived CDR1 and CDR2 are SGHAT and FQNNGV. CDR3 nucleotide sequence: TGTGCCAGCACGAACCCCGGGGCGCACACAGATACGCAGTATTTT. As protein: CASTNPGAHTDTQYF.

This clonotype was observed at least ten times. The CDR3 sequence: CASSPLHRASEAFF. CDR3 nucleotides: TGTGCCAGCAGCCCACTTCATCGCGCGTCGGAAGCTTTCTTT. The chain employs TRBV16 and TRBJ1-1, with D unclear. The CDR3 runs 14 residues. The germline V gene has CDR1 KGHSY and CDR2 FQNENV. V was cut by 4 bases and J by 8 bases, with 17 bases left in between.

The sample holds a few counts of this clonotype. The chain is built from TRBV29-1 and TRBJ2-7, with a tentative D call TRBD2 (5 bases). V lost 3 bases to trimming and J lost 4 bases, with 16 bases between them. The length of the CDR3 is 14 residues. Germline assignment: CDR1 SQVTM and CDR2 ANQGSEA. CDR3 sequence (DNA): TGCAGCGTTGAGTCTCCAGCGGACCCATACGAGCAGTACTTC. Its translation: CSVESPADPYEQYF.

The chain employs TRBV3-1 and TRBJ2-7; TRBD2 agrees at 9 bases. Germline values: CDR1 LGHDT, CDR2 YNNKEL (reference sequence). The CDR3 is 16 residues long. V shed 0 bases and J 3 bases; nucleotides not matched to a gene: 6. CDR3 DNA sequence: TGTGCCAGCAGCCAAGATCGGGCGGGAGGGATCTACGAGCAGTACTTC. Its protein is CASSQDRAGGIYEQYF.

The V gene is TRBV6-2 or TRBV6-3, the J gene TRBJ1-5; 9 nucleotides align to TRBD1. Trimming took 7 bases from V and 5 from J; bases not matched to a gene: 6. CDR3 length equals 14 residues. Germline V lookup: CDR1 MNHEY, CDR2 SVGEGT. The CDR3 region has the DNA TGTGCCAGCACGGGGACAGGGTGGTATCAGCCCCAGCATTTT. Translating it yields CASTGTGWYQPQHF.

The rearrangement links TRBV20-1 to TRBJ2-5; tentatively, D is TRBD1 (6 bases). CDR1 and CDR2 from the germline V gene are DFQATT and SNEGSKA (reference sequence). Trimming removed 3 bases from V and 4 bases from J, with 12 bases in between. This CDR3 comprises 13 residues. The CDR3 reads CSASRGGLETQYF. The CDR3 nucleotides read TGCAGTGCTAGTCGAGGGGGATTAGAGACCCAGTACTTC.

This clonotype occurred a few times. This sequence joins TRBV24-1 and TRBJ2-1; the match to TRBD1 covers 9 bases. The CDR3 contains 19 residues. Germline CDR1 is KGHDR and CDR2 is SFDVKD. The ends lost 0 bases at V and 8 bases at J; junction bases unmatched: 16. Here the CDR3 DNA reads TGTGCCACCAGTGATTTGAAGCGGGGACAGGGAGTCTCACAGGATGAGCAGTTCTTC. This translates into CATSDLKRGQGVSQDEQFF.

As concerns this clonotype: A much larger clone differs from this one at a single base, so this may be a read error. The gene calls are TRBV12-3 or TRBV12-4 and TRBJ1-1; D is perhaps TRBD1 (6 bases). This CDR3 spans 15 amino acids. Between the trimmed V and J ends, which lost 5 bases and 6 bases, there was a span of 19 bases. The CDR3 DNA reads as TGTGCCAGCAGTCGCCATGGGGGCGAGCTCTCTGAAGCTTTCTTT. Its protein product is CASSRHGGELSEAFF.